This record concerns one T cell receptor (beta chain) sequence. These data originate in a study of cytomegalovirus exposure and HLA in healthy donors. CDR1 and CDR2 from the germline V gene are MNHNS and SASEGT. CDR3 length: 13 residues. Trimming took 6 bases from V and 5 from J; bases not matched to a gene: 5. PCR involved 60 Vbeta and 13 Jbeta primers. Only in-frame clones appear in the TCRdb table, and some are missing; sequencing was by immunoSEQ multiplex PCR. The repertoire holds roughly 180,000 clones, with roughly 84% as singletons. Sequencing was performed on PBMCs. The TCR comes from a man aged 25-45 years in good health and CMV-seronegative. The chain recombines TRBV6-1 with TRBJ1-1, with 8 bases that match TRBD1. CDR3 nucleotides: TGTGCCAGCAGGATAAACAGGGGGACTGAAGCTTTCTTT. This sequence encodes CASRINRGTEAFF.